Detailed here is one T cell receptor (beta chain). Its target is not known. In the PCR, 60 Vbeta and 13 Jbeta primers were used. Clones were read by immunoSEQ multiplex PCR, and TCRdb kept only the in-frame ones, dropping some. Of about 130,000 clones in the sample, around four fifths were seen once. The data were taken from a study of cytomegalovirus exposure and HLA in healthy donors. Study results and caveats: Donors belonging to an Asian-associated ancestry cluster reportedly showed fewer N-insertions in productive TCRs than the roughly 680-donor mean, according to what a later analysis found. TRBV6-2, TRBV6-3 and some other V segments were excluded as indistinguishable.

CDR1 is SEHNR, CDR2 FQNEAQ, per germline (reference sequence). Trimming removed 7 bases at V and 7 bases at J, with 20 bases between. The CDR3 is made up of 15 amino acids. Everyone who donated was a healthy bone marrow donor. The chain carries TRBV7-9 and TRBJ2-1; a possible D gene is TRBD2 (6 bases). The sample consisted of PBMCs. The clonotype originates from a boy younger than 10 in good health and CMV-seronegative. The CDR3 is CASTLLAGWGNEQFF. As DNA, the CDR3 is TGTGCCAGCACCCTGCTGGCGGGATGGGGAAATGAGCAGTTCTTC.